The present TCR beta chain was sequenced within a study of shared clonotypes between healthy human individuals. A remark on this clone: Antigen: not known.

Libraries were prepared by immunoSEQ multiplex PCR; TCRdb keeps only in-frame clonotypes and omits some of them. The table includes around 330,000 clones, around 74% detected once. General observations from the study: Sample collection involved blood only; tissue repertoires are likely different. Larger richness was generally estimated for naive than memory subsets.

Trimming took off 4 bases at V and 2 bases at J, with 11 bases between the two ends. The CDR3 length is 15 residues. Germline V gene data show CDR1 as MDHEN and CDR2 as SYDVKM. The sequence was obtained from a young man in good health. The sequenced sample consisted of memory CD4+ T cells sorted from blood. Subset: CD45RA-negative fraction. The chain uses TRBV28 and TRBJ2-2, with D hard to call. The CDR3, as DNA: TGTGCCAGCAGTTATCTAGGGTCAAACACCGGGGAGCTGTTTTTT. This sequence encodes CASSYLGSNTGELFF.